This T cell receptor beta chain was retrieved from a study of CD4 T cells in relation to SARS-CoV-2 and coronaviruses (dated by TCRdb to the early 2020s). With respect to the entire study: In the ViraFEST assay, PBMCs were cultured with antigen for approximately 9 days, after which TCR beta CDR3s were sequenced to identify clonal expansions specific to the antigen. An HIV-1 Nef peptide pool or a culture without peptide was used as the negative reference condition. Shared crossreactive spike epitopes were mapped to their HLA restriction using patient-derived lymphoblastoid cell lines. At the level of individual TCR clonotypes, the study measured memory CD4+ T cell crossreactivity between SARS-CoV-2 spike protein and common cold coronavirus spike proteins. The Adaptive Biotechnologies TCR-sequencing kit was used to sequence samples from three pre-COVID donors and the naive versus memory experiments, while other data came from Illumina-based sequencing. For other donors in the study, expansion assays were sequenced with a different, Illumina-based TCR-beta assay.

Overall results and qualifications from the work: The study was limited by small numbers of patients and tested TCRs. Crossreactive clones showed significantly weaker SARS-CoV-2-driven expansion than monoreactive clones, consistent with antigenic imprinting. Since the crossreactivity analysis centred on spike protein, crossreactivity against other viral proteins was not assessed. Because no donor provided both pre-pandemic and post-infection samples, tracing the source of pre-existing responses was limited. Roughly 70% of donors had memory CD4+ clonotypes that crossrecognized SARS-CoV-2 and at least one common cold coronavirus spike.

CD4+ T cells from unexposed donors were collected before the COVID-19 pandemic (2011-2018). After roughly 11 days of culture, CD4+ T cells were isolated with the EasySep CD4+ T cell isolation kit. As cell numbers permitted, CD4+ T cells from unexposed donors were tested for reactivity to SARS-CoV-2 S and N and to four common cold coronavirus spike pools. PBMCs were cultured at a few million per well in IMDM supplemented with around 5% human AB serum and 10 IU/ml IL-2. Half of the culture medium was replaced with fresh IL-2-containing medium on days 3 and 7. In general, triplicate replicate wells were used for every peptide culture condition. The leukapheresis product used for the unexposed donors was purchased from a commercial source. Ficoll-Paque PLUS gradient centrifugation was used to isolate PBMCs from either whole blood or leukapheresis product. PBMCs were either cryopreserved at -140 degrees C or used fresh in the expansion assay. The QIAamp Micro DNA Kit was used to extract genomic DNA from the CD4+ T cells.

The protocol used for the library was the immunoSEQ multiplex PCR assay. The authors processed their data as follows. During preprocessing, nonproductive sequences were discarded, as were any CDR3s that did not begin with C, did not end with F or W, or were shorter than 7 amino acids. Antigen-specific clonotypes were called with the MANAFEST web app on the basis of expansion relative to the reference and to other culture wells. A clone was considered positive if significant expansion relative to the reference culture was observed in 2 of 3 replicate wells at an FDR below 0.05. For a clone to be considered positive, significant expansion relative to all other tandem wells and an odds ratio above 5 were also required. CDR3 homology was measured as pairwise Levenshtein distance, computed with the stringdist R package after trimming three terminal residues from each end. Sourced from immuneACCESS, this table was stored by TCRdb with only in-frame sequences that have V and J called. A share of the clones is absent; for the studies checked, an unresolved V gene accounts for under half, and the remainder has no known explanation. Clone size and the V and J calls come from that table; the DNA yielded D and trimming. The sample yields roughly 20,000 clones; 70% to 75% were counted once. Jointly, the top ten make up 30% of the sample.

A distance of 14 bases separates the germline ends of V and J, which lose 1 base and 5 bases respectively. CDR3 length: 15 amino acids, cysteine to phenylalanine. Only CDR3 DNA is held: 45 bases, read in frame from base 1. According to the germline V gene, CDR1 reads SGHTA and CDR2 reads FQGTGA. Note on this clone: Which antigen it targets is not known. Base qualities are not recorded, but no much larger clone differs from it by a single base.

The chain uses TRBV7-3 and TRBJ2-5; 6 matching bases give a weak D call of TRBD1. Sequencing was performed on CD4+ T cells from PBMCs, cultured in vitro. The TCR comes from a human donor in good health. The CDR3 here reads CASSLRDTPLETQYF. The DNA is TGTGCCAGCAGCTTAAGGGACACCCCCTTGGAGACCCAGTACTTC. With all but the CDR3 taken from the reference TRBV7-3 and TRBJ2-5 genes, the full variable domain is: GAGVSQTPSNKVTEKGKYVELRCDPISGHTALYWYRQSLGQGPEFLIYFQGTGAADDSGLPNDRFFAVRPEGSVSTLKIQRTERGDSAVYLCASSLRDTPLETQYFGPGTRLLVL.